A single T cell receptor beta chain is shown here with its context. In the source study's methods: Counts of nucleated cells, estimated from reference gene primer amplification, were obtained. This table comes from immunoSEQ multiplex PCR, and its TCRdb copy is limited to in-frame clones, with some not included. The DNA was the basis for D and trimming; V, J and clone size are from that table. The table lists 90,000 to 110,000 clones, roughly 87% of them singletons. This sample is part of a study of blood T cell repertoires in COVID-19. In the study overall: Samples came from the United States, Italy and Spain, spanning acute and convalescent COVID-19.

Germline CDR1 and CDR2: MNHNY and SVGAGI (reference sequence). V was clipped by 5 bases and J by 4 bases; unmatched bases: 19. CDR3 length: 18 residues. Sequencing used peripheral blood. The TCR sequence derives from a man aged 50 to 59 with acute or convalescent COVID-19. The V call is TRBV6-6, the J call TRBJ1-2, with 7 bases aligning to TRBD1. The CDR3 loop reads CASSQQTGVTSVRYGYTF. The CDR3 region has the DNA TGTGCCAGCAGTCAACAAACAGGGGTCACTTCAGTCCGCTATGGCTACACCTTC.